Below are 5 T cell receptor beta chains sequenced from a single sample in a study of Graves' ophthalmopathy and Graves' hyperthyroidism. Researchers took RNA transcripts and amplified TCR beta CDR3 regions from them. RT-PCR in the first round used HTBI primers; a second-round multiplex PCR followed. TCRdb called the multiplex PCR reads again in MiXCR, with one record for every CDR3 protein. The sample carries some 390,000 distinct CDR3 sequences, around 16% recorded once. Sequences were obtained from peripheral blood. The source is a young woman with Graves' ophthalmopathy.

The chain combines TRBV7-9 with TRBJ1-2, with D possibly TRBD1 on 5 matching bases. Trimming removed 0 bases at V and 2 bases at J, with 10 bases between. The CDR3 extends over 15 amino acids. Germline CDR1 reads SEHNR; CDR2 reads FQNEAQ (reference sequence). The CDR3 here is CASSLATGYNYGYTF. In DNA, the CDR3 is TGTGCCAGCAGCTTAGCAACAGGTTACAACTATGGCTACACCTTC.

This clonotype was seen repeatedly, ten times or more. The J gene is TRBJ1-6, the V gene TRBV28; possibly TRBD1 for D (6 bases). Germline CDR1 reads MDHEN; CDR2 reads SYDVKM. V lost 1 base and J lost 10, with 14 bases in between. The CDR3 sequence is 15 residues long. The CDR3 spells CASSLLGGPKSPLHF. In DNA, the CDR3 is TGTGCCAGCAGTTTATTGGGGGGCCCGAAATCACCCCTCCACTTT.

This clonotype showed up many times. The rearrangement joins TRBV19 to TRBJ1-5; 7 bases match TRBD1. The CDR3 contains 14 residues. Germline lookup yields CDR1 LNHDA and CDR2 SQIVND (reference sequence). Trimming removed 0 bases from V and 7 bases from J; junction bases left unmatched: 3. The CDR3 nucleotides read TGTGCCAGTAGTATAGATGGACAGGAACAGCCCCAGCATTTT. This codes for CASSIDGQEQPQHF.

This clonotype has at least ten counts. The chain has TRBV5-1 and TRBJ2-7, with D uncertain. The CDR3 totals 14 residues. Trimming pared 1 base from V and 2 bases from J, leaving 10 bases between. Germline V CDR1 and CDR2: SGHRS, YFSETQ. CDR3: CASSLRVRPYEQYF. CDR3 sequence (DNA): TGCGCCAGCAGCTTGCGGGTTCGCCCCTACGAGCAGTACTTC.

The chain recombines TRBV20-1 with TRBJ1-2, with D uncertain. Germline V gene lookup returns CDR1 DFQATT and CDR2 SNEGSKA (reference sequence). CDR3 size: 12 residues. V dropped 5 bases and J dropped 1 base, with 8 bases sitting between them. The CDR3 loop reads CSAVPINYGYTF. As DNA, the CDR3 is TGCAGTGCTGTCCCCATTAACTATGGCTACACCTTC.